This TCR beta chain was observed in a study of blood T cell repertoires in COVID-19. Study-wide background: Sites in the United States, Italy and Spain provided acute and convalescent COVID-19 samples. PBMCs, B-cell-depleted T cells, or T cells were the source of the cDNA or gDNA that made up the material.

In the original workflow: The authors estimated nucleated cell counts from reference gene primer amplification. The repertoire was sequenced with immunoSEQ multiplex PCR; TCRdb's copy has only in-frame clones and lacks some. V and J calls and clone size are copied from that table; D and trimming were computed from the DNA. The repertoire consists of about 410,000 clones, with about nine tenths occurring once and the leading ten covering 1.4%. This receptor was taken from a woman aged 30 to 39 with active or convalescent COVID-19. The sample comprised peripheral blood.

The CDR3 is CASSSRTLTDTQYF. In DNA, the CDR3 is TGTGCCAGCAGCTCGAGGACACTCACAGATACGCAGTATTTT. This chain connects TRBV11-2 to TRBJ2-3; a possible D gene is TRBD1 (5 bases). Looked up from germline, CDR1 is SGHAT and CDR2 is FQNNGV. With 4 bases removed from V and 2 bases from J, the gap between germline ends came to 10 bases. The CDR3 is 14 amino acids.